This T cell receptor beta chain stems from a study of blood T cells in healthy people across ages. This clonotype was recorded once. CDR3 length: 15 amino acids. The V and J ends lost 2 bases and 8 bases, in that order; junction bases with no gene match: 6. A second about 7 to 11 cycle PCR used barcoded and J-beta primers. TCRdb passed the 5' RACE reads through MiXCR, listing each CDR3 protein once. Among around 900,000 distinct CDR3 sequences listed, just over 50% were seen once. The material sequenced was blood. The TCR comes from a woman in her fifties or sixties in good health. V gene TRBV12-3 or TRBV12-4 combines with J gene TRBJ2-1; 10 nucleotides line up with TRBD2. CDR3 DNA: TGTGCCAGCAGTTTACTTGCTAGCGGGAGCGATGAGCAGTTCTTC. Translation: CASSLLASGSDEQFF.